This is a list of T cell receptor beta chains from one sample in a study of regulatory T cells in long-lasting Graves disease. One entry per CDR3 protein, called by TCRdb with MiXCR from the multiplex PCR reads. The sample lists about 540,000 distinct CDR3 sequences, roughly 14% occurring once. This sample was shared with a second study, whose subject was T cells in Graves' hyperthyroidism and ophthalmopathy.

The sequencing used peripheral blood mononuclear cells (PBMCs), collected at new diagnosis, from a patient treated with antithyroid drugs. The receptors originated from a man between 25 and 39 years old with Graves disease. Both conserved end residues are part of each CDR3. A D gene is named only where the DNA matches it firmly. Expanded clones get a size class; other rows say once, few or many, or leave the size out.

CSARAPGLIYEQYF TGCAGTGCTAGAGCCCCCGGATTAATATACGAGCAGTACTTC TRBJ2-7 - TRBV20-1 -
CASSPWSAGDGYTF TGTGCCAGCAGCCCGTGGTCAGCGGGAGATGGCTACACCTTC TRBJ1-2 - TRBV7-2 many
CASGLADTDTQYF TGTGCCAGCGGTCTAGCGGATACAGATACGCAGTATTTT TRBJ2-3 TRBD2 TRBV6-2/TRBV6-3 many
CASSLEHRFEQYF TGTGCCAGCAGCTTAGAACACAGGTTCGAGCAGTACTTC TRBJ2-7 - TRBV11-3 many
CSASGQDNQPQHF TGCAGTGCTAGTGGGCAGGACAATCAGCCCCAGCATTTT TRBJ1-5 - TRBV20-1 many
CASSARGGHYEQYF TGTGCCAGCAGCGCTAGGGGGGGTCACTACGAGCAGTACTTC TRBJ2-7 - TRBV11-2 many
CASGRFGGRQETQYF TGTGCCAGCGGCCGCTTTGGGGGGCGACAAGAGACCCAGTACTTC TRBJ2-5 - TRBV12-3/TRBV12-4 many
CSVSTGQGAGELFF TGCAGCGTTTCAACGGGACAGGGGGCCGGGGAGCTGTTTTTT TRBJ2-2 TRBD1 TRBV29-1 many
CSAREGGGALNTEAFF TGCAGTGCCAGAGAGGGGGGGGGGGCCCTGAACACTGAAGCTTTCTTT TRBJ1-1 - TRBV20-1 -
CASSQEDSGYNEQFF TGCGCCAGCAGCCAAGAGGATAGCGGCTACAATGAGCAGTTCTTC TRBJ2-1 - TRBV4-1 -